This is a list of T cell receptor beta chains from one sample in a study of response to subunit inactivated influenza vaccine. TCRdb called the RT-PCR reads again in MiXCR, with one record for every CDR3 protein. This table holds around 530,000 distinct CDR3 sequences, 12% found once. Specimen: PBMCs from blood, collected on the day of vaccination. These receptors were obtained from a man in his fifties or sixties who received an inactivated influenza vaccine. The CDR3 runs from the conserved cysteine through the conserved F or W.

v_call	cdr3_aa
TRBV7-2	CASSSGPRGDTQYF
TRBV4-2	CASSQFLNYEQYF
TRBV10-3	CAISETQLAQTNEQFF
TRBV11-2	CASSRQSYEQYF
TRBV4-2	CASSPPLGSGSRGDNEQFF
TRBV12-3/TRBV12-4	CASSHQRAEAFF
TRBV6-2/TRBV6-3	CASERNTEAFF
TRBV30	CAWSSDPHSGNTIYF
TRBV12-3/TRBV12-4	CATGSPNTDTQYF
TRBV4-3	CASSQAQLNTEAFF
TRBV20-1	CSAGRKGTEAFF
TRBV6-2/TRBV6-3	CASSPRSSGELFF
TRBV6-1	CASRGQRGNEKLFF
TRBV12-3/TRBV12-4	CASSANGPFSNQPQHF
TRBV24-1	CATSHAGGKNEQFF
TRBV7-8	CATGYFYNEQFF
TRBV7-7	CASSYRDGTGELFF
TRBV5-1	CASSFSSGQSNEQFF
TRBV5-6	CASSPYTSGANVLTF
TRBV4-1	CASSQGGGPETQYF
TRBV3-1	CASSQDEQGYNEQFF
TRBV6-5	CASSFRHPSSYNSPLHF
TRBV10-3	CAISAWAIRSYEQYF
TRBV3-1	CASSQEAGSPLHF
TRBV7-2	CASSSSSGGAGDTQYF
TRBV7-2	CASSSGDSGTDTQYF
TRBV20-1	CSAPRGGLVEQYF
TRBV2	CASSKWDTSYEQYF
TRBV5-1	CASSLGRGGVTGELFF
TRBV28	CASSWNGLVDEQFF
TRBV7-9	CASSSRKAGLTTDTQYF
TRBV7-2	CASSLVENTGELFF
TRBV3-1	CASTTTGGGLTEAFF
TRBV7-8	CASSLGSEGRAFF
TRBV7-9	CASRSGLADYNEQFF
TRBV9	CASSVGGQGELFF
TRBV18	CASNTGVNEQFF
TRBV2	CASRGKANTGELFF
TRBV20-1	CSARTSGTGELFF